This T cell receptor (beta chain) is from a study of T cell responses to AZD1222 COVID-19 vaccine. To note about this clone: Its antigen is still unknown.

CDR3 length equals 15 residues. V lost 5 bases, J lost 7 bases, and 20 bases lay in between. Per germline, CDR1 LNHDA and CDR2 SQIVND (reference sequence). Study-wide results and limits: Females outnumbered males among donors, who were mostly white British; clonal diversity was possibly underestimated. The span of vaccine-associated CD4 TCRs extended across spike, with dominance at 160-218 and 743-854. Breadth and depth of Spike-specific TCRs rose after two AZD1222 doses.

Second doses that came at about 4 or about 12 weeks were put together. Assay used: immunoSEQ multiplex PCR; TCRdb lists only in-frame clones, some missing. The sample has roughly 150,000 clones; roughly 87% are singletons. The V and J genes are TRBV19 and TRBJ2-5; D possibly corresponds to TRBD2 (5 bases). This sequence was found in an adult who received the AZD1222 COVID-19 vaccine. This material consisted of peripheral blood, taken 28 days after the second AZD1222 dose. The CDR3 DNA reads TGTGCCAGTAGTCGGAGCGGAGACCTCCGGGGGACCCAGTACTTC. It codes for CASSRSGDLRGTQYF.